This T cell receptor (beta chain) was identified during a study of cytomegalovirus exposure and HLA in healthy donors (dated by TCRdb to 2015 to 2018). Some background on the complete study: The 666 repertoires of the first cohort and the approximately 110 validation repertoires were produced on the same platform, according to a later analysis. A separate validation cohort of roughly 110 different subjects was used in addition to the approximately 610-subject first cohort. The study aimed to test whether cataloging public T cell receptors could reveal signatures of past pathogen exposure. To predict cytomegalovirus infection status, the study brought together high-throughput TCR immunosequencing, statistical association of individual TCRs with disease status, and machine learning. Findings and caveats that apply to the study as a whole: Most TCR sequences were seen in very few donors, while some public TCRs were found in many individuals. In a later analysis, TCRs clustered in the first cohort were found to also tend to co-occur in the 120 validation repertoires, with 94% of cluster scores above 0. All 120 or so repertoires were used to score co-occurrence in the validation cohort in a later analysis, because that analysis had no HLA typing for the cohort. The authors suggested that the approach could potentially be generalized to other disease states and immunological phenotypes. Three of the identified cytomegalovirus-associated TCR beta chains were confirmed in vitro to be specific for cytomegalovirus antigens. Cytomegalovirus status was reported to be diagnosed by the classifier with high specificity and sensitivity in both the original and validation cohorts. The study listed around 160 TCR beta chains as associated with cytomegalovirus.

This clone was recorded a few times. This clone's antigen is unknown. Base qualities are not recorded, but no much larger clone differs from it by a single base. Separate from the approximately 690-subject first cohort, the validation cohort of around 130 subjects was the group to which the donors belonged. The library was produced with the immunoSEQ multiplex PCR assay. On the study's bioinformatics: A statistical classification framework was built to diagnose cytomegalovirus status from the catalog of TCR beta chain sequences. The immuneACCESS repertoire file appears here via TCRdb, limited to in-frame rearrangements. These files lack a portion of the clones; in checked studies, under half of the deficit traces to unresolved V genes, and the cause of the others is not known. V and J calls and clone size are given by that table; D and trimming were obtained from the DNA. For this sample there are about 280,000 clones; roughly 90% appear just once. The leading ten clones occupy approximately 0.9% of the sample.

The CDR3 numbers 15 residues from cysteine through phenylalanine. Only the CDR3 DNA stays, 45 bases, in frame from base 1. The CDR1 and CDR2 encoded by the germline V gene are MDHEN and SYDVKM. V and J are trimmed by 5 bases and 0 bases, and the gene matches miss 6 bases of the junction. Rearrangement joined TRBV28 to TRBJ1-2, and 7 bases in between align with TRBD1. Sequencing was carried out using PBMCs. The TCR comes from a woman younger than 35 in good health and CMV-seronegative. The CDR3 corresponds to CASSTQGTANYGYTF. In nucleotides, the sequence is TGTGCCAGCAGTACACAAGGGACAGCTAACTATGGCTACACCTTC.